The 20 T cell receptor beta chains reported below all come from one sample, sequenced in a study of Tregs in tolerant kidney transplant recipients. The protocol was immunoSEQ multiplex PCR, while the TCRdb copy is restricted to in-frame clones and leaves out a portion. The table records roughly 250,000 clones, 80% to 85% of them present only once. The specimen sequenced was CD4+ T cells from blood. All receptors derive from a human donor in good health.

In this sample, this clone turned up once. The V call is TRBV6-5, the J call TRBJ1-5; TRBD1 is a possible D gene (5 bases). Trimming left V 7 bases short and J 3 bases short, with 13 bases between. Germline assignment: CDR1 MNHEY and CDR2 SVGAGI. The length of the CDR3 is 14 residues. DNA of the CDR3: TGTGCCAGCATGATTAGGGGTAACAATCAGCCCCAGCATTTT. Amino acids: CASMIRGNNQPQHF.

A single count supports this clone. The rearrangement joins TRBV19 to TRBJ1-6, with D hard to call. Per germline, CDR1 LNHDA and CDR2 SQIVND (reference sequence). Deletions cut 1 base from V and 8 bases from J, with 12 bases between. This CDR3 contains 15 residues. CDR3 sequence (DNA): TGTGCCAGTAGTATAGGGGCAGGCTCCCATTCACCCCTCCACTTT. Protein sequence: CASSIGAGSHSPLHF.

The chain links TRBV11-3 to TRBJ2-3; D remains unclear. This CDR3 is built from 14 residues. Per the germline V gene, CDR1 is SGHNT and CDR2 is YENEEA. The ends were cut back, 0 bases at V and 0 bases at J, with 4 bases in the middle. The CDR3 nucleotides are TGTGCCAGCAGCTTAGACAGGAGCACAGATACGCAGTATTTT. Its translation is CASSLDRSTDTQYF.

The chain uses TRBV4-1 and TRBJ1-5, with 10 bases matching TRBD1. The CDR3 loop spans 16 amino acids. CDR1 MGHRA and CDR2 YSYEKL come from the germline V gene. V lost 3 bases to trimming and J lost 4 bases; unmatched junction nucleotides: 6. The CDR3 DNA is TGCGCCAGCAGCCAGGTATCGGGACAGGGGAATCAGCCCCAGCATTTT. Its protein product is CASSQVSGQGNQPQHF.

This clone has just a few counts. The gene calls are TRBV5-6 and TRBJ2-1, with D possibly being TRBD1 (6 bases). The CDR3 length is 14 residues. The V end was cut by 0 bases, the J end by 7 bases, with 11 bases between. The germline V gene has CDR1 SGHDT and CDR2 YYEEEE. In nucleotides, the CDR3 is TGTGCCAGCAGCTTGGACAACAGGGAGAATGAGCAGTTCTTC. Its protein is CASSLDNRENEQFF.

The rearrangement joins TRBV5-1 to TRBJ1-2; D is unclear. CDR3 length: 14 amino acids. Germline values: CDR1 SGHRS, CDR2 YFSETQ. With 0 bases removed from V and 8 bases from J, the gap between germline ends came to 14 bases. This CDR3 is CASSLVVPAEGYTF. The CDR3 DNA follows: TGCGCCAGCAGCTTGGTAGTCCCCGCGGAGGGCTACACCTTC.

V and J are TRBV5-1 and TRBJ1-4; TRBD1 agrees at 8 bases. Germline V gene lookup returns CDR1 SGHRS and CDR2 YFSETQ. This CDR3 contains 16 residues. V was clipped by 2 bases and J by 7 bases; unmatched bases: 10. For the CDR3, the DNA is TGCGCCAGCAGCTTCGGCCCGAGACAGGGGACTGAAAAACTGTTTTTT. Residues: CASSFGPRQGTEKLFF. The entire variable domain, with the rest obtained from reference TRBV5-1 and TRBJ1-4, is as follows: KAGVTQTPRYLIKTRGQQVTLSCSPISGHRSVSWYQQTPGQGLQFLFEYFSETQRNKGNFPGRFSGRQFSNSRSEMNVSTLELGDSALYLCASSFGPRQGTEKLFFGSGTQLSVL.

The chain combines TRBV30 with TRBJ2-1; D remains unclear. The CDR3 covers 15 residues. Trimming pared 4 bases from V and 3 bases from J, leaving 16 bases between. CDR1 and CDR2 (germline): GTSNPN, SVGIG (reference sequence). In DNA form, the CDR3 reads TGTGCCTGGAAATATATTTGGTGGGACTACAATGAGCAGTTCTTC. Protein sequence: CAWKYIWWDYNEQFF. The variable domain in full, with the rest retrieved from reference TRBV30 and TRBJ2-1, is SQTIHQWPATLVQPVGSPLSLECTVEGTSNPNLYWYRQAAGRGLQLLFYSVGIGQISSEVPQNLSASRPQDRQFILSSKKLLLSDSGFYLCAWKYIWWDYNEQFFGPGTRLTVL.

The chain couples TRBV29-1 to TRBJ1-1, with 10 bases identical to TRBD1. The CDR3 spans 15 residues. The germline V gene encodes CDR1 SQVTM and CDR2 ANQGSEA. Trimming removed 4 bases from V and 1 base from J; junction bases left unmatched: 6. The CDR3 region is CSVGQGANRNTEAFF. CDR3 sequence (DNA): TGCAGCGTTGGACAGGGGGCGAATAGGAACACTGAAGCTTTCTTT.

The chain uses TRBV7-9 and TRBJ1-1, with no clear D. The CDR3 has 13 amino acids. The germline gives CDR1 SEHNR, CDR2 FQNEAQ (reference sequence). Trimming stripped 5 bases from V and 11 bases from J, with 18 bases between. The CDR3 DNA sequence: TGTGCCAGCAGCCCAAGGAACCTACCTGCGGCTTTCTTT. Encoded protein: CASSPRNLPAAFF.

The chain links TRBV29-1 to TRBJ2-2; no firm D call. The CDR3 contains 13 residues. The V and J ends lost 1 base and 5 bases respectively, with 8 bases between them. Germline CDR1 reads SQVTM; CDR2 reads ANQGSEA. CDR3 nucleotide sequence: TGCAGCGTTGAAGGAGAAAGGACCGGGGAGCTGTTTTTT. This sequence encodes CSVEGERTGELFF.

The chain uses TRBV9 and TRBJ2-1, with 7 bases identical to TRBD1. Per germline, CDR1 SGDLS and CDR2 YYNGEE. The CDR3 is 18 amino acids. V was clipped by 4 bases and J by 5 bases; unmatched bases: 18. The CDR3 spells CASSLQGERSRSHNEQFF. The CDR3 DNA reads TGTGCCAGCAGCCTCCAGGGGGAGAGATCGAGATCACACAATGAGCAGTTCTTC. Together with reference TRBV9 and TRBJ2-1, the CDR3 gives the full variable domain: DSGVTQTPKHLITATGQRVTLRCSPRSGDLSVYWYQQSLDQGLQFLIQYYNGEERAKGNILERFSAQQFPDLHSELNLSSLELGDSALYFCASSLQGERSRSHNEQFFGPGTRLTVL.

The J gene is TRBJ1-2, the V gene TRBV6-5, with TRBD1 matching 8 bases. Trimming cost V 8 bases and J 0 bases; bases outside gene matches: 5. This CDR3 has 14 residues. From germline, CDR1 is MNHEY and CDR2 SVGAGI. The CDR3 coding sequence is TGTGCCAGCTCAAGACAGGGGCCTAACTATGGCTACACCTTC. This codes for CASSRQGPNYGYTF.

The chain joins TRBV18 to TRBJ1-5; possibly TRBD1 for D (5 bases). The CDR3 consists of 14 residues. V was pared by 4 bases and J by 6 bases, with 13 bases between. Germline loops: CDR1 KGHSH, CDR2 LQKENI. CDR3 sequence reads: CASSRSRVGQPQHF. The CDR3, as DNA: TGTGCCAGCTCACGGAGCAGGGTCGGTCAGCCCCAGCATTTT.

This chain joins TRBV19 and TRBJ1-2; the match to TRBD1 covers 10 bases. The length of the CDR3 is 14 residues. V lost 3 bases to trimming and J lost 5 bases; unmatched junction nucleotides: 3. Per the germline V gene, CDR1 is LNHDA and CDR2 is SQIVND (reference sequence). CDR3 sequence (DNA): TGTGCCAGTAGTATCCGGGACAGGGGATATGGCTACACCTTC. This gives the protein CASSIRDRGYGYTF.

The genes are TRBV6-1 and TRBJ2-3; the D gene is possibly TRBD1 (5 bases). Germline V gives CDR1 MNHNS, CDR2 SASEGT. The CDR3 loop spans 15 amino acids. V dropped 7 bases and J dropped 0 bases, with 14 bases sitting between them. CDR3 protein: CASTRVGLSTDTQYF. The CDR3 nucleotides read TGTGCCAGCACCCGCGTGGGGCTAAGCACAGATACGCAGTATTTT.

The chain employs TRBV30 and TRBJ2-5; 7 bases match TRBD1. J lost 5 bases, V lost 4 bases, and 10 bases had no gene match. Germline V lookup: CDR1 GTSNPN, CDR2 SVGIG (reference sequence). The CDR3 contains 14 residues. The CDR3, as DNA: TGTGCCTGGATTCCAAGAGGGACAGTGGAGACCCAGTACTTC. Translation: CAWIPRGTVETQYF.

This rearrangement joins TRBV7-6 to TRBJ1-2; no clear D gene. Germline V CDR1 and CDR2: SGHVS, FNYEAQ. The CDR3 sequence is 13 residues long. The V end was cut by 5 bases, the J end by 1 base, with 8 bases between. The CDR3 DNA follows: TGTGCCAGCAGCCTCACAAGTAACTATGGCTACACCTTC. Encoded protein: CASSLTSNYGYTF. Drawing the rest from reference TRBV7-6 and TRBJ1-2, the complete variable domain is GAGVSQSPRYKVTKRGQDVALRCDPISGHVSLYWYRQALGQGPEFLTYFNYEAQQDKSGLPNDRFSAERPEGSISTLTIQRTEQRDSAMYRCASSLTSNYGYTFGSGTRLTVV.

V is TRBV7-2 and J is TRBJ1-5; D gene ambiguous. The CDR3 extends over 12 amino acids. From germline, CDR1 is SGHTA and CDR2 FQGNSA. Trimming left V 1 base short and J 7 bases short, with 5 bases between. This CDR3 reads CASSLDWQPQHF. The CDR3 bases are TGTGCCAGCAGCTTAGACTGGCAGCCCCAGCATTTT.

A few counts support this clone. The chain recombines TRBV7-2 with TRBJ1-5, with a possible D match to TRBD1 (6 bases). The CDR3 has 15 amino acids. Germline V gives CDR1 SGHTA, CDR2 FQGNSA. Trimming shortened V by 2 bases and J by 9 bases, and 17 bases separated the two germline ends. This chain's CDR3 is CASSLSDRGLGPQHF. CDR3 coding DNA: TGTGCCAGCAGCTTATCTGATCGGGGGCTGGGGCCCCAGCATTTT.